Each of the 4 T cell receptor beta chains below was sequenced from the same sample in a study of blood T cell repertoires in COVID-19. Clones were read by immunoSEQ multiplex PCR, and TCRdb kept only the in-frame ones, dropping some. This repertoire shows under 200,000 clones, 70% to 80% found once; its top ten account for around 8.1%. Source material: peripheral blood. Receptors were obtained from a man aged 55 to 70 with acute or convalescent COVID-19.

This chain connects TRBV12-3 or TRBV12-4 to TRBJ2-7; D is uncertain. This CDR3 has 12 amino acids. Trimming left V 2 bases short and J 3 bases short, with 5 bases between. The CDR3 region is CASSLSNYEQYF. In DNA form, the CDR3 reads TGTGCCAGCAGTTTATCCAACTACGAGCAGTACTTC.

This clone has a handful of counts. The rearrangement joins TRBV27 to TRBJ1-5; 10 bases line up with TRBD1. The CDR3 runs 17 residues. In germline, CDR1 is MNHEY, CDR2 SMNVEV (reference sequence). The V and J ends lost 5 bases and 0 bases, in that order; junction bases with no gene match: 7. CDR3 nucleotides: TGTGCCAGCAGTAAGGGGACAGGGGATGGTAGCAATCAGCCCCAGCATTTT. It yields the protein CASSKGTGDGSNQPQHF.

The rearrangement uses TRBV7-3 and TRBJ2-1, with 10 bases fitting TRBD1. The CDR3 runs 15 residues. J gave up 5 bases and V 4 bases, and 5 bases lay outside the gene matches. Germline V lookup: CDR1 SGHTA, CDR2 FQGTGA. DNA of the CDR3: TGTGCCAGCAGCTCCGACAGGGGGCCTAACAATGAGCAGTTCTTC. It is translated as CASSSDRGPNNEQFF.

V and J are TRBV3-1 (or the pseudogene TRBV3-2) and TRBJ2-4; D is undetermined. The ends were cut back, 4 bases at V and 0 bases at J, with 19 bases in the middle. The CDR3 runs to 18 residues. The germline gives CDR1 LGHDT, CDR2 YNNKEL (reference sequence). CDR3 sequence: CASSLRPGALTAKNIQYF. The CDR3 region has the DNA TGTGCCAGCAGCCTCAGACCCGGAGCCTTGACAGCCAAAAACATTCAGTACTTC.